The entry below gives a single TCR beta chain sequence along with its context. Authors' analysis steps: Estimated nucleated cell counts came from reference gene primer amplification. Some clones are missing from TCRdb's copy, which holds only in-frame ones; the method was immunoSEQ multiplex PCR. V and J calls and clone size are given by that table; D and trimming were obtained from the DNA. The sample includes 89,000 or so clones, roughly 88% of them seen just once. This record comes from a study of blood T cell repertoires in COVID-19. The CDR3 totals 14 residues. V shed 4 bases and J shed 2 bases, with 11 bases lying between them. The germline CDR1 and CDR2 sequences are LNHDA and SQIVND (reference sequence).

Sequences were obtained from peripheral blood. The genes are TRBV19 and TRBJ2-5, with D perhaps TRBD1 (5 bases). The source of this sequence is a human donor in a cohort sampled during active COVID-19. As DNA, the CDR3 is TGTGCCAGTAGTAACGGTAGACAGCAAGAGACCCAGTACTTC. This codes for CASSNGRQQETQYF.